The 4 T cell receptor beta chains reported below all come from one sample, sequenced in a study of molecular identifiers for immune sequencing clone quantification. From the PCR reads, TCRdb called clonotypes with MiXCR, one entry per CDR3 protein. The sample lists under 800,000 distinct CDR3 sequences; approximately 24% were seen once. The source material was naive CD8+ T cells from blood, with Jurkat cell RNA spiked in. The subset: FACS-sorted CD8+CD4-CCR7+CD45RA+ naive T cells. The receptor source for this set is a human donor in good health. Some libraries in this study had Jurkat cell RNA spiked in.

Only a few counts were recorded for this clonotype. The J gene is TRBJ2-7, the V gene TRBV4-3, with a possible D match to TRBD2 (5 bases). The CDR3 totals 15 residues. The V gene's germline CDR1 is LGHNA and CDR2 YSLEER. The germline V and J ends were trimmed by 0 bases and 5 bases, with 14 bases remaining between them. CDR3 DNA sequence: TGCGCCAGCAGCCAAGATCTGAGAGGGTCCCACGAGCAGTACTTC. Translation: CASSQDLRGSHEQYF.

The V gene is TRBV12-3 or TRBV12-4, the J gene TRBJ2-2; TRBD2 matches at 13 bases. The CDR3 covers 18 residues. V lost 2 bases to trimming and J lost 0 bases; unmatched junction nucleotides: 3. CDR3 bases: TGTGCCAGCAGTTTACTAGGACTAGCGGGAGCGAACACCGGGGAGCTGTTTTTT. This sequence encodes CASSLLGLAGANTGELFF.

Ten or more counts support this clonotype. The gene calls are TRBV28 and TRBJ1-1; tentative D call: TRBD1 (6 bases). V was pared by 3 bases and J by 5 bases, with 10 bases between. The CDR3 is 13 residues long. Germline lookup yields CDR1 MDHEN and CDR2 SYDVKM. This chain's CDR3 is CASSLAQGTEAFF. The CDR3 DNA follows: TGTGCCAGCAGTTTGGCGCAGGGGACTGAAGCTTTCTTT.

This clonotype was counted a single time. This may arise from a read error, as a much more abundant clone is one base away. The chain recombines TRBV19 with TRBJ1-5, with unresolved D. The CDR3 extends over 15 amino acids. Between the trimmed V and J ends, which lost 11 bases and 1 base, there was a span of 18 bases. CDR1 is LNHDA, CDR2 SQIVND, per germline (reference sequence). CDR3 sequence reads: CAGRIGSRSNQPQHF. DNA for the CDR3: TGTGCCGGCCGAATTGGATCAAGGAGCAATCAGCCCCAGCATTTT.